This T cell receptor beta chain was documented in a study of T cells in women clearing cervical HPV infection. Study-wide results and caveats: Controls had more TRBV6-7 (0.16%) than cases (about 0.11%).

The J segment lost 1 base and the V segment lost 0 bases, leaving 0 bases of the junction unmatched. The germline V gene has CDR1 SGHNT and CDR2 YENEEA. This CDR3 has 15 amino acids. Details on this clone: What it binds is not known. Read sequence stops 3 residues before the CDR3 end, and the germline J gene provides the missing end.

TCRdb's copy holds only in-frame clones and misses some; the assay was immunoSEQ multiplex PCR. With roughly 30,000 clones in the sample, the ten largest clones hold approximately 24%. Source material: blood buffy coat. The gene calls are TRBV11-3 and TRBJ2-3; 8 bases are shared with TRBD1. This sequence originates from a woman between 18 and 70 years old with a cervical HPV16 infection that either progressed to CIN3+ or cleared (not recorded which). The CDR3: CASSLEGQGTDTQYF. Partial CDR3 DNA: TGTGCCAGCAGCTTAGAGGGACAGGGCACAGATACG.